This section outlines one TCR beta chain sequence together with its context. This sample is part of a study of blood T cell repertoires in COVID-19. Across the study: The United States, Italy and Spain were the sources of the acute and convalescent COVID-19 samples.

Authors' processing steps: Amplification from reference gene primers served as the basis for estimated nucleated cell counts. Measured with immunoSEQ multiplex PCR; TCRdb has only the in-frame clones, and not every one. The V and J calls and clone size come from that table; D and trimming were worked out from the DNA. The sample has 100,000 to 150,000 clones, approximately 81% seen once. The length of the CDR3 is 16 residues. With V trimmed by 3 bases and J by 1 base, 7 bases remained unmatched. Germline V gene lookup returns CDR1 SEHNR and CDR2 FQNEAQ (reference sequence). The sequenced sample was peripheral blood. The chain is built from TRBV7-9 and TRBJ2-3, with 7 bases fitting TRBD1. The sequence was obtained from a man aged 60-69 years with acute or convalescent COVID-19. The CDR3 loop reads CASSFLRGLGTDTQYF. The DNA of the CDR3 is TGTGCCAGCAGCTTCCTAAGGGGGCTAGGCACAGATACGCAGTATTTT.